These 8 T cell receptor beta chains were sequenced from one sample in a study of prognosis after radiotherapy for stage I lung cancer. Template was genomic DNA; TCR beta CDR3 amplified in two multiplex PCR rounds. Gene-specific TRBV and TRBJ primers were used in PCR round one. TCRdb reanalysed the multiplex PCR reads using MiXCR and keeps one entry per CDR3 protein. Among under 20,000 distinct CDR3 sequences, about 46% were seen once, and the ten largest hold 30% to 35%. The sample here was PBMCs, taken before or after stereotactic body radiation therapy (not recorded which). These receptor sequences come from a donor aged 50 or older with non-small cell lung cancer.

This clonotype was recorded at least ten times. V is TRBV30 and J is TRBJ2-1, with 9 bases matching TRBD2. The CDR3 is 16 amino acids. Per the germline V gene, CDR1 is GTSNPN and CDR2 is SVGIG (reference sequence). Unmatched junction bases numbered 11, after V lost 1 base and J lost 7 bases. CDR3 loop: CAWSAPYSGRGNEQFF. CDR3 coding DNA: TGTGCCTGGAGTGCTCCCTATAGCGGGAGAGGGAATGAGCAGTTCTTC.

This rearrangement joins TRBV6-1 to TRBJ2-2, with TRBD2 matching 11 bases. There are 15 residues in the CDR3. V gave up 0 bases and J gave up 6 bases; unmatched junction bases: 0. CDR1 is MNHNS, CDR2 SASEGT, per germline. CDR3: CASSEASGRAGELFF. DNA of the CDR3: TGTGCCAGCAGTGAAGCTAGCGGGAGGGCCGGGGAGCTGTTTTTT.

The chain joins TRBV12-3 or TRBV12-4 to TRBJ1-6, with 7 bases that match TRBD1. Trimming removed 6 bases from V and 4 bases from J; junction bases left unmatched: 6. The CDR3 is made up of 15 amino acids. This CDR3 is CASSPGQAYNSPLHF. The DNA of the CDR3 is TGTGCCAGCAGCCCCGGACAGGCTTATAATTCACCCCTCCACTTT.

The rearrangement links TRBV9 to TRBJ2-7; 11 bases match TRBD2. V trimming: 5 bases; J trimming: 1 base; junction bases outside the gene matches: 11. Germline V gene data show CDR1 as SGDLS and CDR2 as YYNGEE. The CDR3 consists of 17 residues. As DNA, the CDR3 is TGTGCCAGCAGTCAGCCACGGACTAGCGGGTTGTCCTACGAGCAGTACTTC. Its translation is CASSQPRTSGLSYEQYF. The whole variable domain, remainder taken from reference TRBV9 and TRBJ2-7, is DSGVTQTPKHLITATGQRVTLRCSPRSGDLSVYWYQQSLDQGLQFLIQYYNGEERAKGNILERFSAQQFPDLHSELNLSSLELGDSALYFCASSQPRTSGLSYEQYFGPGTRLTVT.

The chain carries TRBV27 and TRBJ2-1, with 7 bases matching TRBD2. The CDR3 covers 15 residues. After removal of 2 bases from V and 2 bases from J, the junction contained 3 bases not matched to a gene. The germline CDR1 and CDR2 sequences are MNHEY and SMNVEV (reference sequence). CDR3 bases: TGTGCCAGCAGTTTAAGCGGGGTCACCTACAATGAGCAGTTCTTC. Translation: CASSLSGVTYNEQFF.

The gene calls are TRBV15 and TRBJ2-2, with 10 bases fitting TRBD2. V shed 0 bases and J 1 base; nucleotides not matched to a gene: 14. The germline V gene encodes CDR1 LNHNV and CDR2 YYDKDF (reference sequence). CDR3 length equals 21 residues. CDR3 in DNA: TGTGCCACCAGCAGAGATCTTGGGCTAGCGGGGGCGCGGGAGAACACCGGGGAGCTGTTTTTT. Protein sequence: CATSRDLGLAGARENTGELFF.

This clonotype was observed at least ten times. The CDR3 DNA follows: TGTGCCAGCAGCACGGGACTAGCGGGAGGGCTGAGCACAGATACGCAGTATTTT. Amino acids: CASSTGLAGGLSTDTQYF. The genes are TRBV3-1 and TRBJ2-3; 16 nucleotides match TRBD2. V shed 5 bases, J shed 0 bases, and the junction held 5 bases outside the gene matches. This CDR3 spans 18 amino acids. CDR1 is LGHDT and CDR2 is YNNKEL in the germline V gene (reference sequence).

The chain couples TRBV5-6 to TRBJ2-7, with D unresolved. Between the trimmed V and J ends, which lost 1 base and 3 bases, there was a span of 5 bases. Germline V gene sequence: CDR1 SGHDT, CDR2 YYEEEE. The CDR3 runs to 12 residues. CDR3 sequence reads: CASSLSSYEQYF. Written as DNA, the CDR3 is TGTGCCAGCAGCTTGTCCAGCTACGAGCAGTACTTC.